The 12 T cell receptor beta chains below come from one sample, sequenced in a study of cytomegalovirus exposure and HLA in healthy donors. This PCR relied on a set of 60 Vbeta primers and 13 Jbeta primers. Assay used: immunoSEQ multiplex PCR; TCRdb lists only in-frame clones, some missing. This repertoire includes under 200,000 clones. Source material: PBMCs. The receptors were gathered from a man under 40 in good health and CMV-seronegative.

This chain uses TRBV6-6 with TRBJ1-6; possibly TRBD1 for D (5 bases). Germline V gene data show CDR1 as MNHNY and CDR2 as SVGAGI (reference sequence). V lost 4 bases and J lost 10, with 11 bases in between. The length of the CDR3 is 13 residues. The CDR3 protein is CASSFRQSSPLHF. The CDR3, as DNA: TGTGCCAGCAGTTTTCGACAGTCCTCACCCCTCCACTTT.

The chain links TRBV30 to TRBJ1-6; possibly TRBD1 for D (5 bases). Germline CDR1 is GTSNPN and CDR2 is SVGIG (reference sequence). Trimming shortened V by 1 base and J by 9 bases, and 19 bases separated the two germline ends. CDR3 length: 16 amino acids. CDR3 loop: CAWSGMGGSGGSPLHF. For the CDR3, the DNA is TGTGCCTGGAGTGGAATGGGGGGAAGTGGTGGTTCACCCCTCCACTTT.

The chain combines TRBV7-2 with TRBJ2-3; TRBD2 is a possible D gene (6 bases). V lost 0 bases and J 2 bases, leaving 15 bases between the germline ends. Germline-derived CDR1 and CDR2 are SGHTA and FQGNSA. This CDR3 contains 17 residues. The chain's CDR3 is CASSLALTGEPTDTQYF. As DNA, the CDR3 is TGTGCCAGCAGCTTAGCGCTGACGGGGGAGCCCACAGATACGCAGTATTTT.

The genes are TRBV28 and TRBJ2-1; D is unclear. Trimming removed 4 bases at V and 0 bases at J, with 16 bases between. Germline V gene sequence: CDR1 MDHEN, CDR2 SYDVKM. The CDR3 runs to 17 residues. As DNA, the CDR3 is TGTGCCAGCAGTTCCCCCCCATCGCGTAGCTCCTACAATGAGCAGTTCTTC. The encoded protein is CASSSPPSRSSYNEQFF.

The chain employs TRBV19 and TRBJ2-7; 10 bases line up with TRBD1. Germline V CDR1 and CDR2: LNHDA, SQIVND (reference sequence). J gave up 4 bases and V 4 bases, and 4 bases lay outside the gene matches. This CDR3 comprises 14 residues. The CDR3 reads CASSTRQGAYEQYF. The CDR3, as DNA: TGTGCCAGTAGTACCCGACAGGGGGCGTACGAGCAGTACTTC. The full variable domain, rest sourced from reference TRBV19 and TRBJ2-7, is DGGITQSPKYLFRKEGQNVTLSCEQNLNHDAMYWYRQDPGQGLRLIYYSQIVNDFQKGDIAEGYSVSREKKESFPLTVTSAQKNPTAFYLCASSTRQGAYEQYFGPGTRLTVT.

The gene calls are TRBV18 and TRBJ2-2; TRBD1 might be the D (6 bases). Trimming removed 2 bases from V and 1 base from J, with 17 bases in between. The length of the CDR3 is 18 residues. From germline, CDR1 is KGHSH and CDR2 LQKENI. The DNA of the CDR3 is TGTGCCAGCTCACCAAACAGCCCGAAGACAGGGAACACCGGGGAGCTGTTTTTT. Translation: CASSPNSPKTGNTGELFF.

This chain links TRBV11-2 with TRBJ1-5; D is perhaps TRBD1 (5 bases). The CDR3 length is 15 residues. V lost 3 bases and J 0 bases, leaving 9 bases between the germline ends. From germline, CDR1 is SGHAT and CDR2 FQNNGV. DNA for the CDR3: TGTGCCAGCAGCTTTTCACAGGATAGCAATCAGCCCCAGCATTTT. Translated, it gives CASSFSQDSNQPQHF.

The chain joins TRBV19 to TRBJ2-7; D is possibly TRBD2 (5 bases). V was clipped by 6 bases and J by 3 bases, with 9 bases between them. CDR1 is LNHDA, CDR2 SQIVND, per germline (reference sequence). This CDR3 has 12 residues. CDR3 DNA: TGTGCCAGTAGGCGGGTGGACTACGAGCAGTACTTC. Residues: CASRRVDYEQYF.

J is TRBJ1-5 and V is TRBV6-1; tentative D call: TRBD1 (6 bases). From germline, CDR1 is MNHNS and CDR2 SASEGT. The CDR3 has 12 amino acids. V gave up 8 bases and J gave up 4 bases, with 9 bases separating them. CDR3 sequence: CASRGANQPQHF. DNA for the CDR3: TGTGCCAGCCGGGGGGCAAATCAGCCCCAGCATTTT.

The genes are TRBV11-1 and TRBJ1-1; D uncertain. Germline V gives CDR1 SGHAT, CDR2 FQDESV (reference sequence). There are 13 residues in the CDR3. The V and J ends lost 5 bases and 1 base respectively, with 8 bases between them. The CDR3 here is CASSLRQNTEAFF. The DNA for the CDR3 is TGTGCCAGCAGCCTCCGACAGAACACTGAAGCTTTCTTT. The complete variable domain, with remaining parts taken from reference TRBV11-1 and TRBJ1-1, reads EAEVAQSPRYKITEKSQAVAFWCDPISGHATLYWYRQILGQGPELLVQFQDESVVDDSQLPKDRFSAERLKGVDSTLKIQPAELGDSAMYLCASSLRQNTEAFFGQGTRLTVV.

The chain uses TRBV10-3 and TRBJ2-2, with a tentative D call TRBD1 (6 bases). Germline lookup yields CDR1 ENHRY and CDR2 SYGVKD. There are 16 residues in the CDR3. Trimming left V 7 bases short and J 1 base short, with 16 bases between. CDR3 sequence: CAITPAGTKNTGELFF. CDR3 coding DNA: TGTGCCATCACTCCCGCCGGGACAAAGAACACCGGGGAGCTGTTTTTT.

The chain carries TRBV2 and TRBJ2-2, with a weak D call TRBD1 (5 bases). The CDR3 has 14 residues. V was clipped by 6 bases and J by 4 bases, with 12 bases between them. Germline V CDR1 and CDR2: SNHLY, FYNNEI. Here the CDR3 DNA reads TGTGCCAGCAGGGCCAGGGCTGGCACCGGGGAGCTGTTTTTT. Encoded protein: CASRARAGTGELFF.